This TCR beta chain was profiled in a study of T cells after yellow fever vaccination. Study results and caveats: Clonotypes that responded to the vaccine were almost all undetectable in sorted memory subsets on day 0.

The V end lost 4 bases, the J end lost 7 bases, and 5 bases lay between the germline ends. The CDR3 has 11 amino acids. From germline, CDR1 is MNHEY and CDR2 SVGEGT. Each CDR3 protein gets one entry after TCRdb re-called the 5' RACE reads with MiXCR. This repertoire shows some 49,000 distinct CDR3 sequences, around 6.4% found once; its top ten account for about 9.4%. This clonotype came up many times. The clonotype originates from a man aged 30 to 45 who received the YFV17D yellow fever vaccine. This chain connects TRBV6-2 or TRBV6-3 to TRBJ2-4; no reliable D call. The source material was PBMCs, either bulk or a sorted T-cell subset (CD4+, CD8+, memory, or dextramer-sorted; not recorded which), sampled 45 days after the yellow fever booster vaccination. CDR3: CASSWGNIQYF. In DNA form, the CDR3 reads TGTGCCAGCAGTTGGGGTAACATTCAGTACTTC.